Below, 5 T cell receptor beta chains from the same sample are listed, as sequenced in a study of blood T cell repertoires in COVID-19. Generated by immunoSEQ multiplex PCR, the TCRdb table keeps only in-frame clones and is missing some. This table has over 75,000 clones, about four fifths appearing once. The sequenced material came from peripheral blood. The receptors shown here come from a woman aged 80 or older with acute or convalescent COVID-19.

The chain links TRBV19 to TRBJ2-7, with 9 positions matching TRBD2. The V gene end was trimmed by 10 bases and the J gene end by 6 bases; junction bases not matched to a gene: 10. The CDR3 spans 13 residues. CDR1 and CDR2 from the germline V gene are LNHDA and SQIVND (reference sequence). For the CDR3, the DNA is TGTGCCACGGGAGCGGGAGGTTGGGTCGAGCAGTACTTC. Residues: CATGAGGWVEQYF.

The chain is built from TRBV2 and TRBJ2-3; TRBD2 aligns across 8 bases. Germline CDR1 is SNHLY and CDR2 is FYNNEI. J lost 1 base, V lost 8 bases, and 8 bases had no gene match. CDR3 size: 15 residues. The CDR3 loop is CASFGLALGTDTQYF. In DNA form, the CDR3 reads TGTGCCAGCTTTGGACTAGCCCTTGGCACAGATACGCAGTATTTT.

V gene TRBV11-3 combines with J gene TRBJ2-3; D unclear. V lost 2 bases and J 2 bases, leaving 8 bases between the germline ends. The germline V gene encodes CDR1 SGHNT and CDR2 YENEEA. This CDR3 comprises 14 residues. Written as DNA, the CDR3 is TGTGCCAGCAGCTTAACTGGGCCCACAGATACGCAGTATTTT. It is translated as CASSLTGPTDTQYF.

The V call is TRBV7-2, the J call TRBJ2-3; tentative D call: TRBD2 (6 bases). V was shortened by 8 bases and J by 1 base, with 13 bases between the two germline ends. CDR3 size: 14 residues. Germline V gene sequence: CDR1 SGHTA, CDR2 FQGNSA. The CDR3 sequence: CASLRDWGTDTQYF. For the CDR3, the DNA is TGTGCCAGCCTCCGGGACTGGGGCACAGATACGCAGTATTTT.

The V call is TRBV2, the J call TRBJ2-4; a possible D gene is TRBD2 (6 bases). This CDR3 comprises 13 residues. Trimming cost V 8 bases and J 0 bases, with 8 bases left between them. CDR1 and CDR2 from the germline V gene are SNHLY and FYNNEI. CDR3 DNA sequence: TGTGCCAGCCGGGGACTAGCCAAAAACATTCAGTACTTC. Amino acid sequence: CASRGLAKNIQYF.